This is a list of T cell receptor beta chains from one sample in a study of T cells in Graves' hyperthyroidism and ophthalmopathy. In TCRdb, the multiplex PCR reads were re-called with MiXCR into one record per CDR3 protein. The repertoire holds 450,000 to 650,000 distinct CDR3 sequences, with approximately 15% as singletons. Sequencing was done on a sample of blood. The receptors originated from a woman aged 18-30 years with Graves' ophthalmopathy. Both conserved end residues are part of each CDR3. The order of the fields is V gene, J gene, D gene, clone size, CDR3 DNA, CDR3 protein. The D gene is left open where the match is weak. Rows may omit the clone size; those that give it use once, few, many or a size class.

V: TRBV7-2
J: TRBJ1-1
D: TRBD1
size: NA
DNA: TGTGCCAGCAGCTCAGGGGGCAGCCCTTGGGAAGCTTTCTTT
CDR3: CASSSGGSPWEAFF

V: TRBV3-1
J: TRBJ1-1
D: NA
size: many
DNA: TGTGCCAGCAGCCACCCAAGCCAGAGGGACACTGAAGCTTTCTTT
CDR3: CASSHPSQRDTEAFF

V: TRBV20-1
J: TRBJ2-5
D: NA
size: many
DNA: TGCAGTGCTAGAATCGGACAGTACTTC
CDR3: CSARIGQYF

V: TRBV12-5
J: TRBJ1-1
D: NA
size: many
DNA: TGTGCTAGTGGTTTGGCAGGGCAGGGCCTCACCAAGAACACTGAAGCTTTCTTT
CDR3: CASGLAGQGLTKNTEAFF

V: TRBV6-1
J: TRBJ2-1
D: NA
size: NA
DNA: TGTGCCAGCAGTGAATTTGGGGCAGGGTTGAGATGGTTCTTC
CDR3: CASSEFGAGLRWFF

V: TRBV18
J: TRBJ2-7
D: NA
size: few
DNA: TGTGCCAGCTCCGCTACAGAGTACGAGCAGTACTTC
CDR3: CASSATEYEQYF

V: TRBV7-2
J: TRBJ2-7
D: NA
size: NA
DNA: TGTGCCAGTAGTATAGTCGGTAGCAGGAGCTACGAGCAGTACTTC
CDR3: CASSIVGSRSYEQYF

V: TRBV19
J: TRBJ2-2
D: NA
size: few
DNA: TGTGCCAGTAGTATAGACTTAGCGGAGAACACCGGGGAGCTGTTTTTT
CDR3: CASSIDLAENTGELFF

V: TRBV20-1
J: TRBJ2-1
D: TRBD2
size: many
DNA: TGCAGTGCCATTGGACTAGCGGGATATGAGCAGTTCTTC
CDR3: CSAIGLAGYEQFF

V: TRBV6-1
J: TRBJ2-7
D: TRBD2
size: many
DNA: TGTGCCGTCCAAGGGGCTAGCGGGAGGCCGAGCTCCTACGAGCAGTACTTC
CDR3: CAVQGASGRPSSYEQYF

V: TRBV30
J: TRBJ1-2
D: TRBD1
size: many
DNA: TGTGCCTGGACCCAAGGGACAGGGGGACACTATGGCTACACCTTC
CDR3: CAWTQGTGGHYGYTF

V: TRBV11-3
J: TRBJ2-3
D: TRBD2
size: NA
DNA: TGTGCCAGCAGCTTACGGAGCGGGAGTCTGGATACGCAGTATTTT
CDR3: CASSLRSGSLDTQYF

V: TRBV11-2
J: TRBJ2-7
D: NA
size: many
DNA: TGTGCCAGCAGCTTAGCCGATAAAGCCTACGAGCAGTACTTC
CDR3: CASSLADKAYEQYF

V: TRBV25-1
J: TRBJ1-1
D: TRBD1
size: many
DNA: TGTGCCAGCAGTCTAAGGACAGGGGTGAACACTGAAGCTTTCTTT
CDR3: CASSLRTGVNTEAFF

V: TRBV19
J: TRBJ1-5
D: NA
size: NA
DNA: TGTGCCAGTAGTCCTCGGGTAGGGGGGCGACCCCAGCATTTT
CDR3: CASSPRVGGRPQHF

V: TRBV20-1
J: TRBJ2-7
D: TRBD1
size: many
DNA: TGCAGTGCTTCTCCGGGACAGGGGATAGAGCAGTACTTC
CDR3: CSASPGQGIEQYF

V: TRBV7-9
J: TRBJ1-4
D: NA
size: many
DNA: TGTGCCAGCAGCCGTACTGATAATGAAAAACTGTTTTTT
CDR3: CASSRTDNEKLFF

V: TRBV20-1
J: TRBJ2-1
D: TRBD2
size: many
DNA: TGCAGTGCTAGAGCTAGCGGGAGTACGAGTGAGCAGTTCTTC
CDR3: CSARASGSTSEQFF

V: TRBV12-3/TRBV12-4
J: TRBJ1-2
D: NA
size: NA
DNA: TGTGCCAGCAGTCCCCTCCTCCGGGCCGCTGAGGACTACACCTTC
CDR3: CASSPLLRAAEDYTF

V: TRBV14
J: TRBJ2-1
D: TRBD2
size: many
DNA: TGTGCCAGCAGCCCCCGACTAGCGGGACATCTCTACAATGAGCAGTTCTTC
CDR3: CASSPRLAGHLYNEQFF

V: TRBV7-3
J: TRBJ1-2
D: NA
size: NA
DNA: TGTGCCAGCAGCACACAGGTTAACTATGGCTACACCTTC
CDR3: CASSTQVNYGYTF

V: TRBV7-9
J: TRBJ1-1
D: NA
size: many
DNA: TGTGCCAGCAGCTTTTTCTGGGCCCCAGATCTAGCTTTCTTT
CDR3: CASSFFWAPDLAFF

V: TRBV24-1
J: TRBJ2-1
D: TRBD2
size: many
DNA: TGTGCCACCAGTGACCCTGGACTAGCGGGAGTTATTGAGCAGTTCTTC
CDR3: CATSDPGLAGVIEQFF